The 2 T cell receptor beta chains given below trace back to one sample, sequenced in a study of T-cell reconstitution after alpha-beta-depleted transplantation in children listed by TCRdb under 2016. Library generation was performed with PCR. Sequencing relied on an Illumina HiSeq 2500. To normalize quantification of the TCRbeta repertoire, the TCR libraries were built with molecular barcoding that relied on unique molecular identifiers. TCRdb ran its own pipeline on the public reads, namely fastp trimming at Q25 and MiXCR clone calling, and kept in-frame beta chains. All rows with the same CDR3 protein become a single entry with the most common DNA and genes. This sample comprises around 490,000 distinct CDR3 sequences, 10% to 12% of them detected only once. 12% to 15% of the sample is held by the ten biggest clonotypes. Read against the paper, the sample's treatment or condition label means: allogeneic hematopoietic cell transplantation with graft depleted of TCRalphabeta T cells and CD19 B cells.

The input for sequencing was PBMCs, mostly from graft donor cells, taken 180 days after TCRalphabeta/CD19-depleted stem cell transplant. These receptors all come from a female patient under 10 years old who had a stem cell transplant for aplastic anemia, so the T cells may come from the graft donor.

The V gene is TRBV12-3 or TRBV12-4, the J gene TRBJ2-7; TRBD1 is a possible D gene (5 bases). The V and J ends lost 9 bases and 2 bases respectively, with 14 bases between them. CDR3 length equals 13 residues. As DNA, the CDR3 is TGTGCCAGTGGGGCTGGACGGACCTACGAGCAGTACTTC. Residues: CASGAGRTYEQYF.

The V gene is TRBV25-1, the J gene TRBJ2-1, with 10 bases fitting TRBD2. The germline V gene has CDR1 MGHDK and CDR2 SYGVNS. V dropped 4 bases and J dropped 4; count of bases not matched to a gene: 7. This CDR3 region has 16 residues. CDR3 sequence (DNA): TGTGCCAGCAGTGCATCACCTAGCGGGAGATACAATGAGCAGTTCTTC. As protein: CASSASPSGRYNEQFF.